Sequencing of this TCR beta chain was carried out in a study of regulatory T cells in long-lasting Graves disease. Findings of the study overall: With 2,500 to 3,500 shared public clonotypes, persistent patients exceeded new patients, who shared about a thousand. Graves' patients with persistent disease showed TCR diversity lower than patients newly diagnosed.

Time point meaning: newly diagnosed GD, antithyroid drugs for less than 3 months. From PBMCs, RNA was extracted and then used to make the TCR library. Relying on iRepertoire HTBI primers and Arm-PCR of CDR3 regions, the team built TCR beta libraries. TCRdb itself ran the multiplex PCR reads through MiXCR, one entry per CDR3 protein. The profile shows 250,000 or so distinct CDR3 sequences, 15% to 20% of them singletons. This clonotype was detected many times. Its antigen is unknown. The same specimen was also included in a second study, on T cells in Graves' hyperthyroidism and ophthalmopathy. That source adds: Blood also held most thyroid clonotypes expanded beyond 0.001.

The TCR comes from a woman younger than 45 with Graves disease. The sequencing used peripheral blood mononuclear cells (PBMCs), collected at new diagnosis, from a patient treated with antithyroid drugs.

CDR3 protein: CSASPGQGSQSNQPQHF. The DNA of the CDR3 is TGCAGTGCTAGCCCGGGACAGGGGTCCCAAAGCAATCAGCCCCAGCATTTT. The rearrangement joins TRBV20-1 to TRBJ1-5; 10 positions agree with TRBD1. CDR1 DFQATT and CDR2 SNEGSKA come from the germline V gene (reference sequence). This CDR3 has 17 amino acids. J gave up 1 base and V 3 bases, and 9 bases lay outside the gene matches.